Each of the 10 T cell receptor beta chains below was sequenced from the same sample in a study of shared clonotypes between healthy human individuals. Libraries were prepared by immunoSEQ multiplex PCR; TCRdb keeps only in-frame clonotypes and omits some of them. The sample yields about half a million clones, about 85% seen once. The specimen was PBMCs. The receptors come from a woman aged 40 to 55 in good health. Some clones in this sample may be carry-over from other donors' samples.

This clone was counted a single time. V usage is TRBV7-8 and J usage is TRBJ1-4; D gene uncertain. There are 14 residues in the CDR3. The V gene's germline CDR1 is SGHVS and CDR2 FQNEAQ. V shed 2 bases and J shed 10 bases, with 14 bases lying between them. The CDR3 nucleotides read TGTGCCAGCAGCTTACCCGCGGGAGGCGGAAAACTGTTTTTT. Translating it yields CASSLPAGGGKLFF.

Note on this clone: This may be a read error: a much more frequent sequence differs by one nucleotide. The sample carries other DNA sequences with the same CDR3. The chain uses TRBV5-6 and TRBJ2-7; D perhaps matches TRBD1 (5 bases). Germline loops: CDR1 SGHDT, CDR2 YYEEEE. This CDR3 contains 14 residues. The DNA of the CDR3 is TGTGCCAGCAGCTTTGGGGCAACCTCCTATGAGCAGTACTTC. Its translation: CASSFGATSYEQYF.

The J gene is TRBJ2-1, the V gene TRBV7-8; 7 positions match TRBD2. The V gene end was trimmed by 0 bases and the J gene end by 12 bases; junction bases not matched to a gene: 8. This CDR3 spans 14 amino acids. Germline V CDR1 and CDR2: SGHVS, FQNEAQ. CDR3 sequence (DNA): TGTGCCAGCAGCTTAGCGGGGGGGTCCCACGGGCAGTTCTTC. It is translated as CASSLAGGSHGQFF.

The rearrangement joins TRBV4-2 to TRBJ2-2, with TRBD2 identical over 9 bases. Germline V gives CDR1 LGHNA, CDR2 YNFKEQ. V lost 6 bases, J lost 4 bases, and 6 bases stayed unmatched. The CDR3 is 15 residues long. CDR3: CASSLAGAGTGELFF. The CDR3 nucleotides read TGTGCCAGCAGTTTAGCGGGAGCGGGCACCGGGGAGCTGTTTTTT.

CDR3 nucleotides: TGTGCCTGGAGTGGACCTTCCGGGGCCACCGGGGAGCTGTTTTTT. Residues: CAWSGPSGATGELFF. The chain is built from TRBV30 and TRBJ2-2, with D perhaps matching TRBD1 or TRBD2 (5 bases each). Per germline, CDR1 GTSNPN and CDR2 SVGIG (reference sequence). The CDR3 loop spans 15 amino acids. Trimming pared 1 base from V and 4 bases from J, leaving 13 bases between.

This clone was seen only a few times. In nucleotides, the CDR3 is TGTGCCTGGAGTGTAAAAGCTCCCTATGGCTACACCTTC. This codes for CAWSVKAPYGYTF. The rearrangement links TRBV30 to TRBJ1-2; D is undetermined. Per the germline V gene, CDR1 is GTSNPN and CDR2 is SVGIG (reference sequence). The CDR3 runs 13 residues. V was cut by 0 bases and J by 4 bases, with 9 bases left in between.

A few counts support this clone. The chain is built from TRBV28 and TRBJ1-5; 9 bases match TRBD1. V dropped 5 bases and J dropped 3; count of bases not matched to a gene: 11. The CDR3 is 17 amino acids. Germline CDR1 MDHEN, CDR2 SYDVKM. CDR3 amino acids: CASSTGTGHVFNQPQHF. CDR3 in DNA: TGTGCCAGCAGTACCGGGACAGGGCATGTTTTCAATCAGCCCCAGCATTTT.

The chain has TRBV29-1 and TRBJ1-1; TRBD1 aligns across 7 bases. The CDR3 has 13 residues. The J segment lost 2 bases and the V segment lost 6 bases, leaving 6 bases of the junction unmatched. Germline V gene lookup returns CDR1 SQVTM and CDR2 ANQGSEA. CDR3 DNA sequence: TGCAGCGTGGTACAGGGGCTAAACACTGAAGCTTTCTTT. Protein: CSVVQGLNTEAFF. Together with reference TRBV29-1 and TRBJ1-1, the CDR3 gives the full variable domain: SAVISQKPSRDICQRGTSLTIQCQVDSQVTMMFWYRQQPGQSLTLIATANQGSEATYESGFVIDKFPISRPNLTFSTLTVSNMSPEDSSIYLCSVVQGLNTEAFFGQGTRLTVV.

This chain connects TRBV10-3 to TRBJ1-2; 9 bases line up with TRBD1. Germline-derived CDR1 and CDR2 are ENHRY and SYGVKD. J gave up 6 bases and V 6 bases, and 5 bases lay outside the gene matches. The CDR3 totals 13 residues. The CDR3 DNA is TGTGCCATCAGCCGGGACAGGGAGAATGGCTACACCTTC. Encoded protein: CAISRDRENGYTF.

This rearrangement joins TRBV28 to TRBJ2-3; a weak D match, TRBD1 (6 bases). V dropped 6 bases and J dropped 5 bases, with 18 bases sitting between them. The germline V gene encodes CDR1 MDHEN and CDR2 SYDVKM. The CDR3 is 15 residues long. The CDR3, as DNA: TGTGCCAGCAGGAAACAGGGCAACTGGGGAGATACGCAGTATTTT. It specifies CASRKQGNWGDTQYF.